This T cell receptor beta chain was identified during a study of sequential checkpoint blockade in melanoma. About the study: First-line arms were nivolumab then ipilimumab, or the reverse, randomized 1:1. Both treatment sequences were followed by maintenance nivolumab.

The germline CDR1 and CDR2 sequences are SEHNR and FQNEAQ (reference sequence). Deletions cut 4 bases from V and 7 bases from J, with 7 bases between. This CDR3 contains 11 residues. The sample's treatment: randomized to nivolumab then ipilimumab (arm A) or the reverse (arm B). PBMC sorting kept live CD3+CD8+ cells without CD19 or CD56. The protocol was immunoSEQ multiplex PCR, while the TCRdb copy is restricted to in-frame clones and leaves out a portion. This table holds 35,000 to 50,000 clones, approximately 90% found once. The J gene is TRBJ1-1, the V gene TRBV7-9; a possible D gene is TRBD1 (5 bases). The TCR was taken from a human donor with melanoma. This specimen consisted of CD8+ T cells sorted from blood (inferred from file names), obtained from a patient given nivolumab and ipilimumab in sequence. The CDR3 sequence: CASSWGDEAFF. The CDR3 nucleotides are TGTGCCAGCAGCTGGGGGGATGAAGCTTTCTTT.